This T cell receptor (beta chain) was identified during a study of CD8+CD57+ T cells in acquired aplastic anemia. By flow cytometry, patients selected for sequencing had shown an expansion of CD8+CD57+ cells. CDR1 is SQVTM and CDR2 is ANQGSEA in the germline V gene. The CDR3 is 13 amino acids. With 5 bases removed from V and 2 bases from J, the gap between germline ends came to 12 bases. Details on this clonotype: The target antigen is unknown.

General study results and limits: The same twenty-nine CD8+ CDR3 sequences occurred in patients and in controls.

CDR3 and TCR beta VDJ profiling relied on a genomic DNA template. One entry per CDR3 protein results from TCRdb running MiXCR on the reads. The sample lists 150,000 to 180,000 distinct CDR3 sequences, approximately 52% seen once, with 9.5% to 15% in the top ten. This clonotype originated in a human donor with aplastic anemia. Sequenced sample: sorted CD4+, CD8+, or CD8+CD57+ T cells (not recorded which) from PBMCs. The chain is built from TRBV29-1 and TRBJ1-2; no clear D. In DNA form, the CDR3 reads TGCAGCGTTCATAACCCCCAAAACTATGGCTACACCTTC. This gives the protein CSVHNPQNYGYTF.